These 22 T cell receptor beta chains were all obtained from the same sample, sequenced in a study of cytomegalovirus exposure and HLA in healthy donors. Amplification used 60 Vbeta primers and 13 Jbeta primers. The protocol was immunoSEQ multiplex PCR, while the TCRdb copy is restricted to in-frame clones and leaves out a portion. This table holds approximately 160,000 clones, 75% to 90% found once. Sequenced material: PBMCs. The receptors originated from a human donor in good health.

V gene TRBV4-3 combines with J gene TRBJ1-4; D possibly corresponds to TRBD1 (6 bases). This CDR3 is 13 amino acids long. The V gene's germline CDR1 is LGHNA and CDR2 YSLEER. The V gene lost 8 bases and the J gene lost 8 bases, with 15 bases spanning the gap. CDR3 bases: TGCGCCAGCTCCGGGACACACCCAGAAAAACTGTTTTTT. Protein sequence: CASSGTHPEKLFF.

CDR3: CASSWTVPAYEQYF. Written as DNA, the CDR3 is TGTGCCAGCAGCTGGACAGTCCCGGCCTACGAGCAGTACTTC. The rearrangement links TRBV7-8 to TRBJ2-7; D might be TRBD1 (6 bases). This CDR3 is 14 amino acids long. Germline assignment: CDR1 SGHVS and CDR2 FQNEAQ. Trimming shortened V by 4 bases and J by 2 bases, and 12 bases separated the two germline ends.

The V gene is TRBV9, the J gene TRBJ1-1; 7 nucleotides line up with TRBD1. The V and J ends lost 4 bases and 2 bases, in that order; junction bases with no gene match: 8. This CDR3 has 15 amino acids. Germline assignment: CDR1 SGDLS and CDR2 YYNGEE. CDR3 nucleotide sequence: TGTGCCAGCAGCCCGCAGACAGGGCCAAACACTGAAGCTTTCTTT. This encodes CASSPQTGPNTEAFF.

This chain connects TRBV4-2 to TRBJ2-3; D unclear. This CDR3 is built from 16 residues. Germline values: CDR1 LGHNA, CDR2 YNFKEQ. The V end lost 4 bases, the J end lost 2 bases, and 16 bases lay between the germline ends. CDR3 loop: CASSRGTLMVTDTQYF. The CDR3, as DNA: TGTGCCAGCAGCCGCGGAACCCTCATGGTCACAGATACGCAGTATTTT.

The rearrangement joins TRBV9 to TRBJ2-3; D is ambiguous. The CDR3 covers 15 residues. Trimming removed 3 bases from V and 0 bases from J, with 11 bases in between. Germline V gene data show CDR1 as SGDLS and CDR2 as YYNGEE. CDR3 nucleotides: TGTGCCAGCAGCGCCTTGGCCCCCAGCACAGATACGCAGTATTTT. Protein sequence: CASSALAPSTDTQYF.

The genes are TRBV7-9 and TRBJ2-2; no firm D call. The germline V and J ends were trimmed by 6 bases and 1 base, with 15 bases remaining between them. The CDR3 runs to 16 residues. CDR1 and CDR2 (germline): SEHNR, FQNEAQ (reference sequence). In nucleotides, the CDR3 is TGTGCCAGCAGTCTAGACGAGTGGCAGAACACCGGGGAGCTGTTTTTT. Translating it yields CASSLDEWQNTGELFF.

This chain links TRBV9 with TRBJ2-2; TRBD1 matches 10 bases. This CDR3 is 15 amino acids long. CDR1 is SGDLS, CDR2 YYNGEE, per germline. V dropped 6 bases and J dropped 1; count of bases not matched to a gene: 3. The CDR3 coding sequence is TGTGCCAGCAACCGGGACAGGGGGAACACCGGGGAGCTGTTTTTT. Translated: CASNRDRGNTGELFF.

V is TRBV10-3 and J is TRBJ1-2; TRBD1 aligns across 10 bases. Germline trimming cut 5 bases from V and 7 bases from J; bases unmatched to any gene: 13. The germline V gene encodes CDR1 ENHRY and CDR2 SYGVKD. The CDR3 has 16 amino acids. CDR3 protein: CAISRYQTGGEGGYTF. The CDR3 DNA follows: TGTGCCATCAGTCGTTACCAGACAGGGGGCGAAGGTGGCTACACCTTC.

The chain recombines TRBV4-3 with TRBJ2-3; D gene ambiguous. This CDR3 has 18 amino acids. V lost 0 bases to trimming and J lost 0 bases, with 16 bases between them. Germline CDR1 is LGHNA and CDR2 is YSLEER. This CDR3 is CASSQDLTSIKSTDTQYF. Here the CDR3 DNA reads TGCGCCAGCAGCCAAGATCTCACTTCCATTAAAAGCACAGATACGCAGTATTTT.

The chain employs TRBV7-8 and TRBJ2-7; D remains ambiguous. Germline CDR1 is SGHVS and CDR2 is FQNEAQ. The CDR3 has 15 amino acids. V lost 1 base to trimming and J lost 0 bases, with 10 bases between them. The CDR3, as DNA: TGTGCCAGCAGCTTAGAGCCAGCGCCCTCCTACGAGCAGTACTTC. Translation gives CASSLEPAPSYEQYF. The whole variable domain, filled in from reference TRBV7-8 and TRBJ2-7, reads GAGVSQSPRYKVAKRGQDVALRCDPISGHVSLFWYQQALGQGPEFLTYFQNEAQLDKSGLPSDRFFAERPEGSVSTLKIQRTQQEDSAVYLCASSLEPAPSYEQYFGPGTRLTVT.

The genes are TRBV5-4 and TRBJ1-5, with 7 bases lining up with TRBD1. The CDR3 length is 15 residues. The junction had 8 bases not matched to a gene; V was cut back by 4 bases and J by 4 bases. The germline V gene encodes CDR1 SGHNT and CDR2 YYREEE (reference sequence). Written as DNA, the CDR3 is TGTGCCAGCAGCCAAGGGACAGAGGGAAATCAGCCCCAGCATTTT. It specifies CASSQGTEGNQPQHF. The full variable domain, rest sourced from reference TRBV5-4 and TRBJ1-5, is ETGVTQSPTHLIKTRGQQVTLRCSSQSGHNTVSWYQQALGQGPQFIFQYYREEENGRGNFPPRFSGLQFPNYSSELNVNALELDDSALYLCASSQGTEGNQPQHFGDGTRLSIL.

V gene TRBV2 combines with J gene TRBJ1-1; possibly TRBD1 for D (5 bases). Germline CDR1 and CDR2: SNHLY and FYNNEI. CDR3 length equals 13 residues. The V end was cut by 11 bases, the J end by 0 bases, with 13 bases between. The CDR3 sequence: CAGKGEVNTEAFF. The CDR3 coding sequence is TGTGCCGGAAAAGGGGAGGTGAACACTGAAGCTTTCTTT.

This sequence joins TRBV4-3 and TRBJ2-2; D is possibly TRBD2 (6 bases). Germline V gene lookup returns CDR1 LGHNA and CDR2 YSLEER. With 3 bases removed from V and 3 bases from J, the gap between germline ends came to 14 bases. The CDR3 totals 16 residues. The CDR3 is CASSQEGTGDTGELFF. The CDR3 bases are TGCGCCAGCAGCCAGGAGGGGACGGGAGACACCGGGGAGCTGTTTTTT.

CDR3 loop: CASSEWQGASQPQHF. The CDR3 coding sequence is TGTGCCAGCAGTGAATGGCAGGGGGCCAGTCAGCCCCAGCATTTT. V gene TRBV2 combines with J gene TRBJ1-5; 8 bases line up with TRBD1. Losses at the gene ends were 2 bases for V and 6 bases for J; bases not matched to a gene: 6. Germline assignment: CDR1 SNHLY and CDR2 FYNNEI. The CDR3 consists of 15 residues.

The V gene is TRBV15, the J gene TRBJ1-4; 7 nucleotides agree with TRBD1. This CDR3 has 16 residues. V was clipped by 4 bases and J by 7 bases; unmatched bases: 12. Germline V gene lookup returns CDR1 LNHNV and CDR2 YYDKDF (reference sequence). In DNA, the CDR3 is TGTGCCACCAGCAAAGTTAGTCGGGACAGCGGTGAAAAACTGTTTTTT. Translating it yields CATSKVSRDSGEKLFF.

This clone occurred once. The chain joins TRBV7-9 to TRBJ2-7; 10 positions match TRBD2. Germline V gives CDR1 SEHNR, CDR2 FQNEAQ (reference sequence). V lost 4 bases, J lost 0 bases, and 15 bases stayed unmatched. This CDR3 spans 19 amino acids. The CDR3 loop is CASSYSAPSGGLSSYEQYF. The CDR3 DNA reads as TGTGCCAGCAGCTACTCTGCCCCTAGCGGGGGTCTCAGCTCCTACGAGCAGTACTTC.

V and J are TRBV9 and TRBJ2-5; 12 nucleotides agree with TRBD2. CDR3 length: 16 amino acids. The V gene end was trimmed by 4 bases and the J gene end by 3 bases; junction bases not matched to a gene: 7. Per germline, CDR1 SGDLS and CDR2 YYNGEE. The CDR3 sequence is CASSPTGLAGKETQYF. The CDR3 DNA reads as TGTGCCAGCAGCCCCACCGGACTAGCGGGGAAAGAGACCCAGTACTTC.

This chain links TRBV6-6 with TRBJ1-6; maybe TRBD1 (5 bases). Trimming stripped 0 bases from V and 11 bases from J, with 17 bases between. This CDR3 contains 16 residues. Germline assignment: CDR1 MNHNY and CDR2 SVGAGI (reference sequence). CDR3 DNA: TGTGCCAGCAGTTACTCTACAGCTAAGGGGTCCACACCCCTCCACTTT. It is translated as CASSYSTAKGSTPLHF.

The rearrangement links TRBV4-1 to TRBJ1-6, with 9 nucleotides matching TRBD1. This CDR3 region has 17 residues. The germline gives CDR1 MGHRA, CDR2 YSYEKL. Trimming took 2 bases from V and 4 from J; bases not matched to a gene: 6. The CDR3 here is CASSQPDRGIYNSPLHF. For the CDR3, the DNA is TGCGCCAGCAGCCAACCGGACAGGGGTATATATAATTCACCCCTCCACTTT.

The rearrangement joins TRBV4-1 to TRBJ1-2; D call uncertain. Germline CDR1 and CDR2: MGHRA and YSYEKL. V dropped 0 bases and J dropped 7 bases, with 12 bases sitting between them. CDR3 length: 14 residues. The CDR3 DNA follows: TGCGCCAGCAGCCAAGAAAAGTTGAGCGGTGGCTACACCTTC. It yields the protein CASSQEKLSGGYTF.

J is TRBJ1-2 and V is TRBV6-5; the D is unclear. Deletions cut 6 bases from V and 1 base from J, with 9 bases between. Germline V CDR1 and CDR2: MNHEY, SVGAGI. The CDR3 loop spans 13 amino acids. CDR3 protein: CASSQVDNYGYTF. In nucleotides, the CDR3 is TGTGCCAGCAGCCAGGTGGATAACTATGGCTACACCTTC.

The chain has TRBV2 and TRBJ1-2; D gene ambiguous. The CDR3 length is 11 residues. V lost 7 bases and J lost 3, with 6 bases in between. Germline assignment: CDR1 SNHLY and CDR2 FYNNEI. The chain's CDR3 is CASTRYYGYTF. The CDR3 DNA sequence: TGTGCCAGCACCCGTTACTATGGCTACACCTTC.